A selection of T cell receptor beta chains follows, all from one sample in a study of beta chain bispecific antibodies for T cell cancers. TCRdb passed the 5' RACE reads through MiXCR, listing each CDR3 protein once. Of some 21,000 distinct CDR3 sequences detected, less than 3% appear once; the ten largest clones hold over 25%. Antigens for these TCRs are unknown. The sample comprised healthy donor T cells cultured with leukemia cells. The receptors derive from a human donor in good health. Some clones in this sample may be carry-over from other donors' samples. Each CDR3 is given with its conserved first and last residue. A D gene is named only where the DNA matches it firmly. Clone size is not always given. Where it is, it says once, few, many or a class for expanded clones.

J gene	V gene	clone size	D gene	CDR3 protein	CDR3 DNA
TRBJ2-7	TRBV5-5	many	.	CASSLRDATYEQYF	TGTGCCAGCAGCTTACGGGACGCAACCTACGAGCAGTACTTC
TRBJ1-4	TRBV7-2	many	TRBD1	CASSLGFLDRGPSNEKLFF	TGTGCCAGCAGCTTAGGATTCTTGGACAGGGGGCCATCTAATGAAAAACTGTTTTTT
TRBJ1-5	TRBV6-5	many	.	CASSYSMRASSLGNQPQHF	TGTGCCAGCAGTTACTCGATGCGGGCCTCCTCGTTAGGCAATCAGCCCCAGCATTTT
TRBJ1-2	TRBV6-6	many	.	CASSYSNSLAANYGYTF	TGTGCCAGCAGTTACTCGAACAGTTTAGCGGCTAACTATGGCTACACCTTC
TRBJ2-5	TRBV5-1	many	TRBD2	CASSLAGGDQETQYF	TGCGCCAGCTCCTTAGCGGGGGGCGACCAAGAGACCCAGTACTTC
TRBJ1-6	TRBV4-1	many	.	CASSPLMDSPLHF	TGCGCCAGCAGCCCCTTAATGGATTCACCCCTCCACTTT
TRBJ2-4	TRBV7-9	many	.	CASTPGDIIAKNIQYF	TGTGCCAGCACCCCAGGGGACATTATAGCCAAAAACATTCAGTACTTC
TRBJ2-2	TRBV27	many	.	CASSLEGVELFF	TGTGCCAGCAGTTTAGAGGGAGTGGAGCTGTTTTTT
TRBJ1-4	TRBV5-1	.	.	CASSALGEGRDEKLFF	TGCGCCAGCAGCGCCCTGGGAGAGGGGAGAGATGAAAAACTGTTTTTT
TRBJ2-3	TRBV9	many	.	CASSVVGATDTQYF	TGTGCCAGCAGCGTAGTGGGAGCCACAGATACGCAGTATTTT
TRBJ1-3	TRBV5-6	many	.	CASSLVSSGNTIYF	TGTGCCAGCAGCTTGGTTAGCTCTGGAAACACCATATATTTT
TRBJ2-7	TRBV18	many	TRBD2	CASSPPLRGVSEQYF	TGTGCCAGCTCACCACCTCTTCGGGGGGTGAGCGAGCAGTACTTC
TRBJ2-3	TRBV19	.	.	CASSWGMATDTQYF	TGTGCCAGTAGTTGGGGTATGGCCACAGATACGCAGTATTTT